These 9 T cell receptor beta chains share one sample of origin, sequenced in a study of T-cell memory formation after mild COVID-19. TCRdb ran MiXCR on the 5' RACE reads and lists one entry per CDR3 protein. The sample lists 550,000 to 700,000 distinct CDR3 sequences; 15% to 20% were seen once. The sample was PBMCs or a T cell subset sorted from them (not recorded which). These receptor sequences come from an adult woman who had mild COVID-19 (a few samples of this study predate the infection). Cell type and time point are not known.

CDR3 region: CASSFRRGYEQYF. The CDR3 nucleotides read TGTGCCAGCAGCTTTCGTAGGGGCTACGAGCAGTACTTC. This chain joins TRBV7-2 and TRBJ2-1, with D tentatively TRBD1 (5 bases). The better agreement between TRBJ2-7 and the DNA end casts doubt on the J call. Germline V lookup: CDR1 SGHTA, CDR2 FQGNSA. The CDR3 has 13 amino acids.

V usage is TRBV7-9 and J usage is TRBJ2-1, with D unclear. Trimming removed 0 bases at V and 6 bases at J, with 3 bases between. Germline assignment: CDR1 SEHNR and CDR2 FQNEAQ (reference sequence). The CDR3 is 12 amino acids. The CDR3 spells CASSLAVNEQFF. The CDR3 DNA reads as TGTGCCAGCAGCTTAGCGGTCAATGAGCAGTTCTTC.

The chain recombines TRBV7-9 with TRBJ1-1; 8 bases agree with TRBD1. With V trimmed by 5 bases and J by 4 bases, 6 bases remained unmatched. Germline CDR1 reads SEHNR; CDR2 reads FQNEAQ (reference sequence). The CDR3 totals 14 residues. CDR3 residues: CASSAADRATEAFF. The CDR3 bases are TGTGCCAGCAGCGCGGCGGACAGGGCCACTGAAGCTTTCTTT.

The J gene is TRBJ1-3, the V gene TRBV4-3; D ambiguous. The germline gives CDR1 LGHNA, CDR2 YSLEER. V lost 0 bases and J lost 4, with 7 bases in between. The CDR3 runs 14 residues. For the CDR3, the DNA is TGCGCCAGCAGCCAAGATACGGGGGGAAACACCATATATTTT. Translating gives CASSQDTGGNTIYF.

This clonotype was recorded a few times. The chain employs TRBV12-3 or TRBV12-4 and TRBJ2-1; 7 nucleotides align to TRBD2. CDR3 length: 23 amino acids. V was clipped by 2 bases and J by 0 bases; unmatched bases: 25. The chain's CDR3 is CASSLPRASGKLWRTSSYNEQFF. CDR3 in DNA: TGTGCCAGCAGTTTACCCCGGGCCAGCGGGAAGCTTTGGAGAACGAGCTCCTACAATGAGCAGTTCTTC.

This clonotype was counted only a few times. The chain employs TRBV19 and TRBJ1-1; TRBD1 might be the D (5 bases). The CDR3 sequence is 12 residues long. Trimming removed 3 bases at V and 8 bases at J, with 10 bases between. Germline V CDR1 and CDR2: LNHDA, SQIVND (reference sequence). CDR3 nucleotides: TGTGCCAGTAGTATGGGCAGGGTGGAAGCTTTCTTT. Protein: CASSMGRVEAFF.

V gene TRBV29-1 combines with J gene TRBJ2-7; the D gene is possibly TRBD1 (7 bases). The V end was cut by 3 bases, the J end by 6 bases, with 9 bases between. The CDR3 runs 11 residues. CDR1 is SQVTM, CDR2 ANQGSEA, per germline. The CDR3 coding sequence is TGCAGCGTTGAGGAGGGGGCCGAGCAGTACTTC. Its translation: CSVEEGAEQYF.

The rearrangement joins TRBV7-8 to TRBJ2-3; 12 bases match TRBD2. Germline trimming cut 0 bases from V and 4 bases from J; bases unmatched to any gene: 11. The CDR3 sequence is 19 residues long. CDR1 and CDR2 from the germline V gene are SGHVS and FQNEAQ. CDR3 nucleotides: TGTGCCAGCAGCTTAGCGCGGGGACTAGCGGGCCTGATTTCAGATACGCAGTATTTT. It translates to CASSLARGLAGLISDTQYF. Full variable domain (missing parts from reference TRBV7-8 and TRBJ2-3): GAGVSQSPRYKVAKRGQDVALRCDPISGHVSLFWYQQALGQGPEFLTYFQNEAQLDKSGLPSDRFFAERPEGSVSTLKIQRTQQEDSAVYLCASSLARGLAGLISDTQYFGPGTRLTVL.

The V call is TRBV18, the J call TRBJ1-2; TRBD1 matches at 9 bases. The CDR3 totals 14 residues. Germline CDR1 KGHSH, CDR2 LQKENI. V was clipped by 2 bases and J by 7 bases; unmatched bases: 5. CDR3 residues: CASSPSRTGAGYTF. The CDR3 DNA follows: TGTGCCAGCTCACCATCCAGGACAGGGGCTGGCTACACCTTC.